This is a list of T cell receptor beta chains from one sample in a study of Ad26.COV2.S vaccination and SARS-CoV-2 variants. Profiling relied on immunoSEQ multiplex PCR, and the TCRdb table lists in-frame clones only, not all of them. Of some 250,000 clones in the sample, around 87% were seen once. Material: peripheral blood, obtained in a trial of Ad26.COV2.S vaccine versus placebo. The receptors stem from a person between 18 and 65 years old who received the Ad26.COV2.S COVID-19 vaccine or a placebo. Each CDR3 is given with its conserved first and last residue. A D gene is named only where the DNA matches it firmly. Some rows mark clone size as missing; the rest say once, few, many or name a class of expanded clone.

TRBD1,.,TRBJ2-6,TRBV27,TGTGCCCGCCGGGACAGGGGGAAGCGCGGGGCCAACGTCCTGACTTTC,CARRDRGKRGANVLTF
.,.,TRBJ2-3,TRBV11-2,TGTGCCAGCAGCGGCCCTGAAGATACGCAGTATTTT,CASSGPEDTQYF
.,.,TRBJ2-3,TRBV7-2,TGTACCAGCAGCCCCGAGACAGGCACAGATACGCAGTATTTT,CTSSPETGTDTQYF
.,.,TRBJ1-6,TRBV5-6,TGTGCCAGCATCAAAAGACAGGCTGTTAATTCACCCCTCCACTTT,CASIKRQAVNSPLHF
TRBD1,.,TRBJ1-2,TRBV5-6,TGTGCCAGCAGCTCAACGACAGGGCATGGCTACACCTTC,CASSSTTGHGYTF
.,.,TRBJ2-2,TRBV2,TGTGCCAGCAGAGGAATAGCGGAGGTCACCGGGGAGCTGTTTTTT,CASRGIAEVTGELFF
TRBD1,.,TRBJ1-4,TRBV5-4,TGTGCCAGCAGCCTGGGACAGGGGCTTAATGAAAAACTGTTTTTT,CASSLGQGLNEKLFF
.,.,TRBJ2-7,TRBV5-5,TGTGCCAGCAGCCCGTACGGGACATCGTACGAGCAGTACTTC,CASSPYGTSYEQYF
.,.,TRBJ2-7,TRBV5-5,TGTGCCAGCAGCTTGGCCTTTGGAGACTACGAGCAGTACTTC,CASSLAFGDYEQYF
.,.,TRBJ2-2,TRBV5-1,TGCGCCAGCAGCTTGAGTCTAGCGATCACCGGGGAGCTGTTTTTT,CASSLSLAITGELFF
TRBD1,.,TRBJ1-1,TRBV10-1,TGCGCCAGCAGTTATGATACTCCAGGGGGACGGAACACTGAAGCTTTCTTT,CASSYDTPGGRNTEAFF
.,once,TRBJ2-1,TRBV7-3,TGTGCCAGCAGCTTACTGGGCAGGGTGGGCTCCTACAATGAGCAGTTCTTC,CASSLLGRVGSYNEQFF
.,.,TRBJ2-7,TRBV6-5,TGTGCCAGCACGGAAAACAGGGCTGAATCCTACGAGCAGTACTTC,CASTENRAESYEQYF
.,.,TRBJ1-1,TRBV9,TGTGCCAGCAGCGTAGCACAGACGAACACTGAAGCTTTCTTT,CASSVAQTNTEAFF
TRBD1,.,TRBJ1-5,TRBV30,TGTGCCTGGAACCCCGGGACAGGGATGAGTCGGCAGCCCCAGCATTTT,CAWNPGTGMSRQPQHF
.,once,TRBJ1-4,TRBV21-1,TGTGCCAGCAGCCCCTGGCGCAGGCCGTGGCCTTGGGCAAAACTGTTTTTT,CASSPWRRPWPWAKLFF
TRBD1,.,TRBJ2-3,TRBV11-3,TGTGCCAGCAGCTTCGGACAGGGTACAGATACGCAGTATTTT,CASSFGQGTDTQYF
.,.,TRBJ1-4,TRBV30,TGTGCCTGGAGCACGGGGGCAGGTGAAAAACTGTTTTTT,CAWSTGAGEKLFF
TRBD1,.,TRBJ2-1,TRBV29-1,TGCAGCGTAGAGGACAGGATTACCTACAATGAGCAGTTCTTC,CSVEDRITYNEQFF
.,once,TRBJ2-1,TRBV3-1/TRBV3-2,TGTGCCAGCAGCCCCCTCCTTGAGGGACGGAGGAGCTCCTACAATGAGCAGTTCTTC,CASSPLLEGRRSSYNEQFF
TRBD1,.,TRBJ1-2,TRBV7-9,TGTGCCAGCAGCTCCCGGACAGGACCCTATGGCTACACCTTC,CASSSRTGPYGYTF
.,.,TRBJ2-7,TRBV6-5,TGTGCCAGCAGTAAGGACGGGACCTACGAGCAGTACTTC,CASSKDGTYEQYF
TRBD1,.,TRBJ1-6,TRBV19,TGTGCCAGTAGTTTCGGGACAGGGGGTGATTCACCCCTCCACTTT,CASSFGTGGDSPLHF
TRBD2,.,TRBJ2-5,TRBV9,TGTGCCAGCAGCGCCCCCGGAGCGGGAGGAGAGACCCAGTACTTC,CASSAPGAGGETQYF
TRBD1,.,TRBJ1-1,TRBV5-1,TGCGCCAGCAGCTTGGGGGACAGGGCCACTGAAGCTTTCTTT,CASSLGDRATEAFF
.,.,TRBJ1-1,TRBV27,TGTGCCAGCATTAAGGATAAGGTTATGAACACTGAAGCTTTCTTT,CASIKDKVMNTEAFF
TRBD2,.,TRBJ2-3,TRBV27,TGTGCCAGTCACCCGACTAGCGGGGCTTCAGATACGCAGTATTTT,CASHPTSGASDTQYF
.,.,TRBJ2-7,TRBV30,TGTGCCTGGGGGTCGAGCTCCTACGAGCAGTACTTC,CAWGSSSYEQYF
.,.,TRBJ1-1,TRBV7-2,TGTGCCAGCAGCTTAGCGCTGAGGGTTCCTGAAGCTTTCTTT,CASSLALRVPEAFF
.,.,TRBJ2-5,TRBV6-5,TGTGCCTCAGGCAGGGGGAGGCGGGAGACCCAGTACTTC,CASGRGRRETQYF
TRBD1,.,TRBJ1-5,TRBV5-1,TGCGCCAGCAGCCCGGGGACAGGGGATCAGCCCCAGCATTTT,CASSPGTGDQPQHF
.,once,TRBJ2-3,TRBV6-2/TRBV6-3,TGTGCCAGCAGTTACACCCGGGGTACGCAGTATTTT,CASSYTRGTQYF
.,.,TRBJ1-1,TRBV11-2,TGTGCCAGCAGCTACGCGACGGGGATGGGAAACACTGAAGCTTTCTTT,CASSYATGMGNTEAFF
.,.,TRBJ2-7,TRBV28,TGTGCCAGCAGTTTAAATATTATGCTCTCCTACGAGCAGTACTTC,CASSLNIMLSYEQYF
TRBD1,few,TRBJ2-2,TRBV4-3,TGCGCCAGCAGCCAGTCAGGGGGCCACACCGGGGAGCTGTTTTTT,CASSQSGGHTGELFF
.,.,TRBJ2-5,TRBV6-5,TGTGCCAGCAGTTCCCCGGTCGAGACCCAGTACTTC,CASSSPVETQYF
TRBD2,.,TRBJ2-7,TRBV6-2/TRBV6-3,TGTGCCAGCAGTTACTCGAGGCGGGAGGGCCCCGACGAGCAGTACTTC,CASSYSRREGPDEQYF
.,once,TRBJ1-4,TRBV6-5,TGTGCCAGCAGTTATGGGGTGCGGGATGAAAAACTGTTTTTT,CASSYGVRDEKLFF
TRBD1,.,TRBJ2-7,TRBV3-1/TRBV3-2,TGTGCCAACACATGGGGACGGGGACAGGCTTCCTACGAGCAGTACTTC,CANTWGRGQASYEQYF